Below, 16 T cell receptor beta chains from the same sample are listed, as sequenced in a study of cytomegalovirus exposure and HLA in healthy donors. Amplification used 60 Vbeta primers and 13 Jbeta primers. Measured with immunoSEQ multiplex PCR; TCRdb has only the in-frame clones, and not every one. Seen here are under 130,000 clones, about four fifths observed once, and the top ten hold 2.1%. The sample comprised PBMCs. These receptors all stem from a man aged 30 to 45 in good health and CMV-seronegative.

This rearrangement joins TRBV29-1 to TRBJ2-7, with TRBD1 identical over 7 bases. The CDR3 totals 13 residues. V lost 6 bases, J lost 0 bases, and 5 bases stayed unmatched. From germline, CDR1 is SQVTM and CDR2 ANQGSEA. The CDR3 sequence: CSVLGDSSYEQYF. The CDR3 DNA reads TGCAGCGTCTTAGGGGACAGCTCCTACGAGCAGTACTTC.

The chain joins TRBV4-2 to TRBJ2-1, with 8 bases fitting TRBD2. Trimming at V came to 1 base and at J to 0 bases, leaving 2 bases not matched to a gene. CDR1 is LGHNA, CDR2 YNFKEQ, per germline. This CDR3 comprises 16 residues. In nucleotides, the CDR3 is TGTGCCAGCAGCCAAGGGACTAGCAGCTCCTACAATGAGCAGTTCTTC. Encoded protein: CASSQGTSSSYNEQFF.

This sequence joins TRBV2 and TRBJ2-7; D uncertain. Germline CDR1 reads SNHLY; CDR2 reads FYNNEI. The CDR3 is 14 amino acids. Deletions cut 8 bases from V and 0 bases from J, with 14 bases between. Written as DNA, the CDR3 is TGTGCCAGCGATGGCGAGGCGAGCTCCTACGAGCAGTACTTC. Protein sequence: CASDGEASSYEQYF.

This chain uses TRBV5-1 with TRBJ1-1, with TRBD1 matching 9 bases. The CDR3 runs to 15 residues. The germline V gene has CDR1 SGHRS and CDR2 YFSETQ. V gave up 4 bases and J gave up 3 bases; unmatched junction bases: 7. The CDR3 DNA reads as TGCGCCAGCAGCGAGGGACAGGGAGCGGACACTGAAGCTTTCTTT. Translation: CASSEGQGADTEAFF.

As concerns this clone: A junction boundary mismatches the germline segment, possibly from a read error. The gene calls are TRBV7-8 and TRBJ2-1, with 11 bases that match TRBD2. CDR3 length: 13 amino acids. Germline lookup yields CDR1 SGHVS and CDR2 FQNEAQ. The CDR3 nucleotides are TGTGCCAGCAGCTTGGGGACGACTAGCGGGGAGGTCTTC. It specifies CASSLGTTSGEVF.

V usage is TRBV10-2 and J usage is TRBJ1-1; 11 bases fit TRBD1. The CDR3 has 14 residues. CDR1 is WSHSY and CDR2 is SAAADI in the germline V gene. Trimming removed 6 bases from V and 2 bases from J; junction bases left unmatched: 2. In DNA form, the CDR3 reads TGCGCCAGCAGGGGACAGGGGGGAAACACTGAAGCTTTCTTT. Amino acids: CASRGQGGNTEAFF.

The V call is TRBV4-2, the J call TRBJ2-5; unclear D gene. This CDR3 spans 14 amino acids. Trimming removed 0 bases at V and 6 bases at J, with 11 bases between. Germline V gene sequence: CDR1 LGHNA, CDR2 YNFKEQ. CDR3 loop: CASSQDPSSKTQYF. DNA of the CDR3: TGTGCCAGCAGCCAAGATCCCAGTTCCAAGACCCAGTACTTC.

This clone appeared once. The gene calls are TRBV21-1 and TRBJ1-4. TRBV21-1 is a pseudogene locus. The CDR3 runs to 18 residues. The CDR3 protein is CASSKDGRLAPTNEKLFF. For the CDR3, the DNA is TGTGCCAGCAGCAAAGACGGAAGACTGGCGCCAACTAATGAAAAACTGTTTTTT.

The chain combines TRBV7-6 with TRBJ1-2; tentatively, D is TRBD1 (6 bases). Looked up from germline, CDR1 is SGHVS and CDR2 is FNYEAQ. The V end lost 1 base, the J end lost 1 base, and 10 bases lay between the germline ends. The CDR3 has 15 residues. In DNA form, the CDR3 reads TGTGCCAGCAGCTTAGAGGACAGAATTAACTATGGCTACACCTTC. Translating it yields CASSLEDRINYGYTF.

The chain links TRBV5-5 to TRBJ2-1, with D possibly being TRBD1 (6 bases). The V end lost 0 bases, the J end lost 3 bases, and 10 bases lay between the germline ends. CDR1 is SGHKS and CDR2 is YYEKEE in the germline V gene (reference sequence). This CDR3 comprises 15 residues. The CDR3: CASSLVTDSYNEQFF. CDR3 sequence (DNA): TGTGCCAGCAGCTTGGTCACGGACAGCTACAATGAGCAGTTCTTC.

This chain joins TRBV5-6 and TRBJ2-7, with D perhaps TRBD2 (8 bases). Germline-derived CDR1 and CDR2 are SGHDT and YYEEEE. The CDR3 has 16 residues. V dropped 5 bases and J dropped 1 base, with 19 bases sitting between them. CDR3 DNA: TGTGCCAGCAGAACCCGGGGGGGGACAGTGTCCTACGAGCAGTACTTC. Amino acids: CASRTRGGTVSYEQYF.

The rearrangement links TRBV9 to TRBJ1-5; D is undetermined. The germline CDR1 and CDR2 sequences are SGDLS and YYNGEE. This CDR3 contains 12 residues. The V and J ends lost 6 bases and 6 bases respectively, with 10 bases between them. The CDR3 region has the DNA TGTGCCAGCACCCTACTCACTCAGCCCCAGCATTTT. As protein: CASTLLTQPQHF.

This clone turned up a few times. The genes are TRBV5-1 and TRBJ1-3; D uncertain. Germline V gives CDR1 SGHRS, CDR2 YFSETQ. V was pared by 2 bases and J by 0 bases, with 9 bases between. CDR3 size: 15 residues. The CDR3 bases are TGCGCCAGCAGCTTACTCGGGGACTCTGGAAACACCATATATTTT. Protein sequence: CASSLLGDSGNTIYF.

In DNA, the CDR3 is TGTGCCAGCAGTTCGACAGGTGGCTACACCTTC. Residues: CASSSTGGYTF. The rearrangement joins TRBV25-1 to TRBJ1-2; D is possibly TRBD1 (6 bases). The germline V gene encodes CDR1 MGHDK and CDR2 SYGVNS. The CDR3 covers 11 residues. V lost 5 bases to trimming and J lost 7 bases, with 8 bases between them.

The rearrangement uses TRBV7-2 and TRBJ1-1; D is possibly TRBD1 (5 bases). The CDR3 sequence is 14 residues long. V was shortened by 2 bases and J by 1 base, with 8 bases between the two germline ends. The germline V gene has CDR1 SGHTA and CDR2 FQGNSA. CDR3 sequence: CASSLYRRNTEAFF. CDR3 coding DNA: TGTGCCAGCAGCTTATACAGGAGGAACACTGAAGCTTTCTTT. Together with reference TRBV7-2 and TRBJ1-1, the CDR3 gives the full variable domain: GAGVSQSPSNKVTEKGKDVELRCDPISGHTALYWYRQSLGQGLEFLIYFQGNSAPDKSGLPSDRFSAERTGGSVSTLTIQRTQQEDSAVYLCASSLYRRNTEAFFGQGTRLTVV.

This rearrangement joins TRBV6-6 to TRBJ1-2; D is uncertain. CDR1 and CDR2 (germline): MNHNY, SVGAGI (reference sequence). With 0 bases removed from V and 6 bases from J, the gap between germline ends came to 17 bases. This CDR3 spans 16 amino acids. The CDR3 sequence: CASSYSTRRFDHGYTF. The CDR3, as DNA: TGTGCCAGCAGTTACTCGACAAGGCGTTTCGATCATGGCTACACCTTC.